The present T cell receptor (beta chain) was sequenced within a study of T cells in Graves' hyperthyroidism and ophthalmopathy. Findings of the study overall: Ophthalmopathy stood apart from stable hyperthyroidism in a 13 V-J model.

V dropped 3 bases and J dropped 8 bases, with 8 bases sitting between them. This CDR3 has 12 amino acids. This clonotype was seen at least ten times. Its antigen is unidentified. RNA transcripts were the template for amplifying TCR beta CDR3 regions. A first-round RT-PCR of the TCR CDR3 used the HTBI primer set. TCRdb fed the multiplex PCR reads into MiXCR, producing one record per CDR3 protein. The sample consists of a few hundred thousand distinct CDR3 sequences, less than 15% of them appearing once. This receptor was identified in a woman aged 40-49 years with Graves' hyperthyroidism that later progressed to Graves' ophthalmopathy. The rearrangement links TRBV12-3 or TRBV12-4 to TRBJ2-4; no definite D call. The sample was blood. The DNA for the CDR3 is TGTGCCAGCAGTTTTGTCATGGACATTCAGTACTTC. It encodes CASSFVMDIQYF.